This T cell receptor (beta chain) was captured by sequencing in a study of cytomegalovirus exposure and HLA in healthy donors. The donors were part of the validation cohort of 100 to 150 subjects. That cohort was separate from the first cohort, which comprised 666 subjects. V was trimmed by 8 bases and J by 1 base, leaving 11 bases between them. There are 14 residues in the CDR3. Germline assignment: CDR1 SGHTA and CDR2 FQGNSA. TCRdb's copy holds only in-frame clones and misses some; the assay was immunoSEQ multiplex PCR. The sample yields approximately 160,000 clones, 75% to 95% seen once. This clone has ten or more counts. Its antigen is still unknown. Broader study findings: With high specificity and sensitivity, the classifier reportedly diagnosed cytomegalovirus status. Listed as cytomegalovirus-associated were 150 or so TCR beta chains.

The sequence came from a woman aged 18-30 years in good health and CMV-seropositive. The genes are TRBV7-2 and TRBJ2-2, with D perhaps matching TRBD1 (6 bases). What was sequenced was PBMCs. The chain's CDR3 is CASLGHMNTGELFF. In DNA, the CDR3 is TGTGCCAGCCTGGGACACATGAACACCGGGGAGCTGTTTTTT.